Listed below are T cell receptor beta chains from one sample, sequenced in a study of blood T cell repertoires in COVID-19. The table came from immunoSEQ multiplex PCR; TCRdb's copy has only in-frame clones and leaves some out. The table records more than 100,000 clones, around 86% of them present only once. The material sequenced was peripheral blood. The receptors originated from a man at least 80 years old with acute or convalescent COVID-19. Each CDR3 is given with its conserved first and last residue. Fields, in order: clone size, V gene, J gene, D gene, CDR3 protein, CDR3 DNA. D genes are given only for firm matches. Size is stated for part of the rows, as once, few or many counts, or as a class when the clone is expanded.

size: NA; V: TRBV6-5; J: TRBJ1-4; D: NA; CDR3: CASSWTGGGEKLFF; DNA: TGTGCCAGCAGTTGGACGGGGGGCGGTGAAAAACTGTTTTTT
size: NA; V: TRBV6-1; J: TRBJ2-4; D: NA; CDR3: CASSTGQIAKNIQYF; DNA: TGTGCCAGCAGTACGGGACAAATAGCCAAAAACATTCAGTACTTC
size: NA; V: TRBV5-1; J: TRBJ2-3; D: NA; CDR3: CASSSPRGADTQYF; DNA: TGCGCCAGCAGCTCCCCCCGTGGAGCAGATACGCAGTATTTT
size: NA; V: TRBV6-1; J: TRBJ1-5; D: NA; CDR3: CASSEMGATSNQPQHF; DNA: TGTGCCAGCAGTGAAATGGGGGCAACCAGCAATCAGCCCCAGCATTTT
size: NA; V: TRBV12-3/TRBV12-4; J: TRBJ1-2; D: NA; CDR3: CASSLLEAGGYTF; DNA: TGTGCCAGCAGTTTATTAGAGGCCGGTGGCTACACCTTC
size: NA; V: TRBV30; J: TRBJ1-2; D: TRBD1; CDR3: CAGQGAGGDYGYTF; DNA: TGTGCCGGACAGGGGGCGGGAGGGGACTATGGCTACACCTTC
size: NA; V: TRBV4-1; J: TRBJ2-7; D: NA; CDR3: CASSQHQVGGYEQYF; DNA: TGCGCCAGCAGCCAACACCAGGTCGGGGGCTACGAGCAGTACTTC
size: few; V: TRBV7-2; J: TRBJ1-5; D: NA; CDR3: CASSFPPKPGSNQPQHF; DNA: TGTGCCAGCAGCTTTCCTCCTAAACCGGGGAGCAATCAGCCCCAGCATTTT
size: once; V: TRBV3-1/TRBV3-2; J: TRBJ2-7; D: TRBD1; CDR3: CASSQGRTGGSYEQYF; DNA: TGTGCCAGCAGCCAAGGACGGACAGGGGGCTCCTACGAGCAGTACTTC
size: NA; V: TRBV6-2/TRBV6-3; J: TRBJ2-3; D: NA; CDR3: CASSYWTSTDTQYF; DNA: TGTGCCAGCAGTTATTGGACTAGCACAGATACGCAGTATTTT
size: NA; V: TRBV3-1/TRBV3-2; J: TRBJ1-1; D: NA; CDR3: CASAVGSNTEAFF; DNA: TGTGCCAGCGCCGTGGGGAGCAACACTGAAGCTTTCTTT
size: NA; V: TRBV5-1; J: TRBJ2-7; D: NA; CDR3: CASSLYPGTNEQYF; DNA: TGCGCCAGCAGCTTGTATCCGGGTACCAACGAGCAGTACTTC
size: NA; V: TRBV5-5; J: TRBJ1-2; D: TRBD1; CDR3: CASSVPGQGEYGYTF; DNA: TGTGCCAGCAGCGTCCCGGGACAGGGGGAATATGGCTACACCTTC
size: NA; V: TRBV11-1; J: TRBJ2-3; D: TRBD2; CDR3: CASSPGASGSTDTQYF; DNA: TGTGCCAGCAGCCCTGGGGCTAGCGGGAGCACAGATACGCAGTATTTT
size: few; V: TRBV19; J: TRBJ2-6; D: NA; CDR3: CASSRKQALAGANVLTF; DNA: TGTGCCAGTAGTAGAAAACAGGCTTTGGCTGGGGCCAACGTCCTGACTTTC
size: NA; V: TRBV19; J: TRBJ1-2; D: TRBD1; CDR3: CASRWTGANYGYTF; DNA: TGTGCCAGTAGGTGGACAGGGGCAAACTATGGCTACACCTTC
size: NA; V: TRBV6-6; J: TRBJ1-4; D: TRBD1; CDR3: CASSYVGTGGEKLFF; DNA: TGTGCCAGCAGTTACGTGGGGACAGGGGGTGAAAAACTGTTTTTT
size: NA; V: TRBV7-9; J: TRBJ1-5; D: NA; CDR3: CASSLNQEQHF; DNA: TGTGCCAGCAGCTTAAACCAGGAACAGCATTTT
size: NA; V: TRBV9; J: TRBJ1-1; D: TRBD1; CDR3: CASSPQGRGVLNTEAFF; DNA: TGTGCCAGCAGCCCACAGGGGCGGGGGGTTTTGAACACTGAAGCTTTCTTT
size: NA; V: TRBV9; J: TRBJ2-5; D: TRBD1; CDR3: CASSSGQGAGETQYF; DNA: TGTGCCAGCAGCTCAGGACAGGGGGCGGGGGAGACCCAGTACTTC
size: NA; V: TRBV6-5; J: TRBJ1-2; D: NA; CDR3: CASSTNSGGDYGYTF; DNA: TGTGCCAGCAGTACGAATTCCGGGGGGGACTATGGCTACACCTTC